The 19 T cell receptor beta chains below all came from one sample that was sequenced in a study of T cells in localized non-small cell lung cancer. Generated by immunoSEQ multiplex PCR, the TCRdb table keeps only in-frame clones and is missing some. The data show over 20,000 clones, with about 90% seen just once and 2.5% to 3% held by the top ten. Specimen: peripheral blood, collected before any cancer treatment. The receptor source for this set is a woman aged 35 to 69 with stage I lung adenocarcinoma.

This clone occurred once. The V and J genes are TRBV28 and TRBJ2-5; no clear D. The CDR3 totals 11 residues. V was trimmed by 2 bases and J by 5 bases, leaving 3 bases between them. The V gene's germline CDR1 is MDHEN and CDR2 SYDVKM. The CDR3 nucleotides read TGTGCCAGCAGTTTAGAGGAGACCCAGTACTTC. It specifies CASSLEETQYF.

The rearrangement uses TRBV18 and TRBJ2-7; 7 nucleotides line up with TRBD1. Germline trimming cut 3 bases from V and 0 bases from J; bases unmatched to any gene: 5. CDR1 is KGHSH, CDR2 LQKENI, per germline. CDR3 length: 15 amino acids. The chain's CDR3 is CASSPSGTASYEQYF. Written as DNA, the CDR3 is TGTGCCAGCTCACCTTCCGGGACAGCCTCCTACGAGCAGTACTTC.

This sequence joins TRBV7-9 and TRBJ2-1, with 12 positions matching TRBD2. This CDR3 spans 19 amino acids. The germline CDR1 and CDR2 sequences are SEHNR and FQNEAQ (reference sequence). With 4 bases clipped from V and 5 bases from J, the junction kept 15 bases outside the gene matches. This CDR3 reads CASSSIWTSGIKTHNEQFF. In DNA form, the CDR3 reads TGTGCCAGCAGCTCCATATGGACTAGCGGGATTAAAACTCACAATGAGCAGTTCTTC.

V gene TRBV5-1 combines with J gene TRBJ2-3; D call uncertain. CDR3 length: 15 amino acids. Germline V gene data show CDR1 as SGHRS and CDR2 as YFSETQ. V was cut by 4 bases and J by 0 bases, with 12 bases left in between. CDR3 loop: CASSADATSTDTQYF. CDR3 sequence (DNA): TGCGCCAGCAGCGCGGACGCCACTAGCACAGATACGCAGTATTTT.

This clone has only one observation. The J gene is TRBJ2-7, the V gene TRBV7-2, with 7 bases aligning to TRBD1. The V gene's germline CDR1 is SGHTA and CDR2 FQGNSA. This CDR3 region has 13 residues. Germline trimming cut 3 bases from V and 5 bases from J; bases unmatched to any gene: 4. CDR3 sequence (DNA): TGTGCCAGCAGCTTCATGACAGGGAACGAGCAGTACTTC. It specifies CASSFMTGNEQYF.

J is TRBJ2-7 and V is TRBV6-1, with unresolved D. The CDR3 is 13 amino acids. V lost 5 bases, J lost 3 bases, and 11 bases lay in between. Germline-derived CDR1 and CDR2 are MNHNS and SASEGT. CDR3 residues: CASSPGPDYEQYF. Written as DNA, the CDR3 is TGTGCCAGCAGTCCTGGACCGGACTACGAGCAGTACTTC.

This rearrangement joins TRBV10-3 to TRBJ1-5; D call uncertain. V lost 3 bases to trimming and J lost 0 bases, with 6 bases between them. Germline V CDR1 and CDR2: ENHRY, SYGVKD. The CDR3 is 14 residues long. DNA for the CDR3: TGTGCCATCAGTGACGGGTATAGCAATCAGCCCCAGCATTTT. Protein sequence: CAISDGYSNQPQHF.

The chain couples TRBV7-9 to TRBJ2-1; 8 nucleotides align to TRBD2. V lost 2 bases to trimming and J lost 8 bases; unmatched junction nucleotides: 8. CDR1 is SEHNR and CDR2 is FQNEAQ in the germline V gene (reference sequence). The CDR3 covers 15 residues. CDR3 bases: TGTGCCAGCAGCTTACTTAGCGGGGCGAATTATGAGCAGTTCTTC. This translates into CASSLLSGANYEQFF.

This chain joins TRBV5-1 and TRBJ2-1; TRBD1 agrees at 8 bases. V shed 3 bases and J 4 bases; nucleotides not matched to a gene: 15. This CDR3 is built from 18 residues. From germline, CDR1 is SGHRS and CDR2 YFSETQ. CDR3 coding DNA: TGCGCCAGCAGCTCCCCGGGTCCGATGGACAGGGTTTACAATGAGCAGTTCTTC. It specifies CASSSPGPMDRVYNEQFF.

The chain joins TRBV10-3 to TRBJ1-1; D call uncertain. Trimming took off 10 bases at V and 5 bases at J, with 14 bases between the two ends. This CDR3 is 12 amino acids long. Germline lookup yields CDR1 ENHRY and CDR2 SYGVKD. CDR3 bases: TGTGCCAGCCACCCGGGGTATACTGAAGCTTTCTTT. As protein: CASHPGYTEAFF.

In DNA form, the CDR3 reads TGTGCCAGCAGTTTTTTCGGGACAGGGACAGATACGCAGTATTTT. Its translation is CASSFFGTGTDTQYF. The chain links TRBV28 to TRBJ2-3; 9 positions match TRBD1. The germline V gene encodes CDR1 MDHEN and CDR2 SYDVKM. CDR3 size: 15 residues. V was pared by 3 bases and J by 3 bases, with 4 bases of the junction left unmatched.

The rearrangement links TRBV18 to TRBJ2-7, with TRBD2 identical over 11 bases. V shed 3 bases and J 5 bases; nucleotides not matched to a gene: 9. CDR3 length: 16 residues. The germline V gene has CDR1 KGHSH and CDR2 LQKENI. The CDR3 reads CASSPYLAGGPHEQYF. Here the CDR3 DNA reads TGTGCCAGCTCACCGTACTTAGCGGGAGGGCCACACGAGCAGTACTTC.

The chain is built from TRBV5-1 and TRBJ2-4, with 11 bases identical to TRBD2. The CDR3 totals 16 residues. The germline CDR1 and CDR2 sequences are SGHRS and YFSETQ. The J segment lost 5 bases and the V segment lost 0 bases, leaving 4 bases of the junction unmatched. The CDR3 loop is CASSLVSGRAENIQYF. In nucleotides, the CDR3 is TGCGCCAGCAGCTTGGTTAGCGGGAGGGCCGAAAACATTCAGTACTTC.

The chain is built from TRBV27 and TRBJ2-5, with 9 positions matching TRBD2. V lost 6 bases to trimming and J lost 7 bases; unmatched junction nucleotides: 12. The CDR3 has 15 residues. Per germline, CDR1 MNHEY and CDR2 SMNVEV (reference sequence). CDR3 DNA: TGTGCCAGCAGACCCGGGGCTAGCGGGGCCTTGACCCAGTACTTC. This translates into CASRPGASGALTQYF.

This sequence joins TRBV5-1 and TRBJ2-5; no reliable D call. The ends were cut back, 0 bases at V and 4 bases at J, with 7 bases in the middle. The CDR3 has 13 amino acids. The germline V gene encodes CDR1 SGHRS and CDR2 YFSETQ. The CDR3 is CASSLAVGETQYF. Written as DNA, the CDR3 is TGCGCCAGCAGCTTGGCAGTGGGAGAGACCCAGTACTTC. Based on the CDR3 plus reference TRBV5-1 and TRBJ2-5, the full variable domain is KAGVTQTPRYLIKTRGQQVTLSCSPISGHRSVSWYQQTPGQGLQFLFEYFSETQRNKGNFPGRFSGRQFSNSRSEMNVSTLELGDSALYLCASSLAVGETQYFGPGTRLLVL.

The V gene is TRBV28, the J gene TRBJ1-5; the D gene is possibly TRBD1 (6 bases). CDR1 is MDHEN and CDR2 is SYDVKM in the germline V gene. Trimming cost V 2 bases and J 3 bases, with 11 bases left between them. This CDR3 spans 15 amino acids. CDR3 in DNA: TGTGCCAGCAGTTTACCGGGACACCCCAATCAGCCCCAGCATTTT. Its translation: CASSLPGHPNQPQHF. The full variable domain, in which reference TRBV28 and TRBJ1-5 provide the parts outside the CDR3, is DVKVTQSSRYLVKRTGEKVFLECVQDMDHENMFWYRQDPGLGLRLIYFSYDVKMKEKGDIPEGYSVSREKKERFSLILESASTNQTSMYLCASSLPGHPNQPQHFGDGTRLSIL.

The chain has TRBV18 and TRBJ2-7; the D gene is possibly TRBD1 (6 bases). The CDR3 length is 13 residues. V was pared by 5 bases and J by 4 bases, with 12 bases between. CDR1 and CDR2 (germline): KGHSH, LQKENI. CDR3 DNA sequence: TGTGCCAGCTCAAGGGGGTCCTTTTACGAGCAGTACTTC. Encoded protein: CASSRGSFYEQYF.

J is TRBJ2-7 and V is TRBV18; 7 bases map to TRBD1. V gave up 1 base and J gave up 5 bases; unmatched junction bases: 8. Germline V CDR1 and CDR2: KGHSH, LQKENI. CDR3 length equals 15 residues. The CDR3 loop is CASSPQGAQLHEQYF. The CDR3 region has the DNA TGTGCCAGCTCACCACAGGGGGCTCAACTACACGAGCAGTACTTC. The full variable domain, in which reference TRBV18 and TRBJ2-7 provide the parts outside the CDR3, is NAGVMQNPRHLVRRRGQEARLRCSPMKGHSHVYWYRQLPEEGLKFMVYLQKENIIDESGMPKERFSAEFPKEGPSILRIQQVVRGDSAAYFCASSPQGAQLHEQYFGPGTRLTVT.

This clone was seen only once. V gene TRBV7-6 combines with J gene TRBJ1-3, with 9 positions matching TRBD1. Per the germline V gene, CDR1 is SGHVS and CDR2 is FNYEAQ. Germline trimming cut 3 bases from V and 2 bases from J; bases unmatched to any gene: 2. The length of the CDR3 is 15 residues. In nucleotides, the CDR3 is TGTGCCAGCAGCTTGGGACAGGGAACTGGAAACACCATATATTTT. Translated: CASSLGQGTGNTIYF.